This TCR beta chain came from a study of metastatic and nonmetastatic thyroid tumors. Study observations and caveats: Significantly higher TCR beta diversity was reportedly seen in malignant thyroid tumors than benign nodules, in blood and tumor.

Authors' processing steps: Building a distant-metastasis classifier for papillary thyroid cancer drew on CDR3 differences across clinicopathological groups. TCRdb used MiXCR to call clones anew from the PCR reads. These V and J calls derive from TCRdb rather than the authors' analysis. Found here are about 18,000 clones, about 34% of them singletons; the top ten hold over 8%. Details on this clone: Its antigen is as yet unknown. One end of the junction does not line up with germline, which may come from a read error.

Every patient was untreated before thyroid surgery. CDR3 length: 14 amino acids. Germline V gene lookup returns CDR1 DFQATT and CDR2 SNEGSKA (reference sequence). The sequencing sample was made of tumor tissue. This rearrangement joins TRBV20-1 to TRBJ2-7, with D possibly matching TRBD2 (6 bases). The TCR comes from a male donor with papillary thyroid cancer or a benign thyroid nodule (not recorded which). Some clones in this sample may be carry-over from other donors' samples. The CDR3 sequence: CSPRDRPSVGEQYF. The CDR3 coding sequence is TGCAGTCCTAGAGATCGGCCTAGCGTGGGCGAGCAGTACTTC.